Below, 5 T cell receptor beta chains from the same sample are listed, as sequenced in a study of blood T cell repertoires in COVID-19. Produced via immunoSEQ multiplex PCR; TCRdb's table is partial and in-frame only. The sample records approximately 150,000 clones, 80% to 90% being singletons. The specimen was peripheral blood. The receptor source for this set is a human donor with acute or convalescent COVID-19. The donor label of this sample is uncertain.

V gene TRBV5-6 combines with J gene TRBJ2-1; D not resolved. The V end lost 4 bases, the J end lost 11 bases, and 16 bases lay between the germline ends. Germline values: CDR1 SGHDT, CDR2 YYEEEE. The CDR3 has 13 residues. The CDR3 nucleotides read TGTGCCAGCAGCCAAGTGGCGGAATTGAAGCAGTTCTTC. It specifies CASSQVAELKQFF.

The chain is built from TRBV7-2 and TRBJ2-7, with D perhaps matching TRBD1 (5 bases). Trimming stripped 8 bases from V and 2 bases from J, with 16 bases between. The germline CDR1 and CDR2 sequences are SGHTA and FQGNSA. This CDR3 contains 14 residues. CDR3 protein: CASSTDSRTYEQYF. In DNA, the CDR3 is TGTGCCAGCTCTACAGACAGCCGAACCTACGAGCAGTACTTC. Using reference TRBV7-2 and TRBJ2-7 for the parts outside the CDR3, the full variable domain is GAGVSQSPSNKVTEKGKDVELRCDPISGHTALYWYRQSLGQGLEFLIYFQGNSAPDKSGLPSDRFSAERTGGSVSTLTIQRTQQEDSAVYLCASSTDSRTYEQYFGPGTRLTVT.

The chain has TRBV5-1 and TRBJ2-5; 11 nucleotides align to TRBD2. CDR1 and CDR2 (germline): SGHRS, YFSETQ. After removal of 4 bases from V and 2 bases from J, the junction contained 4 bases not matched to a gene. The CDR3 totals 15 residues. In nucleotides, the CDR3 is TGCGCCAGCAGCCTCGGGACTAGCGGACAAGAGACCCAGTACTTC. Translating gives CASSLGTSGQETQYF. The whole variable domain, filled in from reference TRBV5-1 and TRBJ2-5, reads KAGVTQTPRYLIKTRGQQVTLSCSPISGHRSVSWYQQTPGQGLQFLFEYFSETQRNKGNFPGRFSGRQFSNSRSEMNVSTLELGDSALYLCASSLGTSGQETQYFGPGTRLLVL.

The gene calls are TRBV5-6 and TRBJ1-1; no firm D call. This CDR3 is 11 amino acids long. Germline CDR1 SGHDT, CDR2 YYEEEE. V was cut by 3 bases and J by 11 bases, with 11 bases left in between. The CDR3 protein is CASSYTGMAFF. In DNA form, the CDR3 reads TGTGCCAGCAGCTATACGGGGATGGCTTTCTTT.

V and J are TRBV5-5 and TRBJ2-7; TRBD1 agrees at 7 bases. There are 15 residues in the CDR3. Per the germline V gene, CDR1 is SGHKS and CDR2 is YYEKEE (reference sequence). Trimming removed 0 bases from V and 1 base from J; junction bases left unmatched: 4. CDR3 bases: TGTGCCAGCAGCTTGGCCTTACAGGGGTCCTACGAGCAGTACGTC. This gives the protein CASSLALQGSYEQYV.